The 32 T cell receptor beta chains below come from one sample, sequenced in a study of blood T cell repertoires in COVID-19. The repertoire was sequenced with immunoSEQ multiplex PCR; TCRdb's copy has only in-frame clones and lacks some. The table shows around 50,000 clones, with roughly 89% occurring only once. Sample: peripheral blood. Source of these receptors: a man between 65 and 80 years old with active COVID-19.

The V call is TRBV30, the J call TRBJ2-3; 7 nucleotides line up with TRBD2. Looked up from germline, CDR1 is GTSNPN and CDR2 is SVGIG (reference sequence). The CDR3 loop spans 15 amino acids. The J segment lost 5 bases and the V segment lost 2 bases, leaving 10 bases of the junction unmatched. The CDR3 protein is CAWSTGSGERDTQYF. The CDR3 coding sequence is TGTGCCTGGAGTACGGGGAGCGGGGAAAGAGATACGCAGTATTTT.

J is TRBJ2-7 and V is TRBV5-4, with D possibly TRBD1 on 5 matching bases. V dropped 0 bases and J dropped 5 bases, with 9 bases sitting between them. Germline CDR1 is SGHNT and CDR2 is YYREEE (reference sequence). The CDR3 has 13 residues. This CDR3 reads CASSLEGVDEQYF. CDR3 sequence (DNA): TGTGCCAGCAGCTTGGAAGGGGTCGACGAGCAGTACTTC.

V gene TRBV28 combines with J gene TRBJ2-7, with 7 bases fitting TRBD2. The CDR3 spans 15 residues. Germline CDR1 MDHEN, CDR2 SYDVKM. V lost 2 bases, J lost 4 bases, and 8 bases stayed unmatched. The CDR3 spells CASSLGGDLSYEQYF. The DNA for the CDR3 is TGTGCCAGCAGTTTAGGGGGGGACTTATCTTACGAGCAGTACTTC.

The chain employs TRBV19 and TRBJ1-4, with 10 bases matching TRBD1. The junction had 2 bases not matched to a gene; V was cut back by 6 bases and J by 7 bases. Germline CDR1 LNHDA, CDR2 SQIVND (reference sequence). This CDR3 has 13 residues. CDR3 DNA: TGTGCCAGTAGAGGGACAGGGGTTGAAAAACTGTTTTTT. Translating gives CASRGTGVEKLFF.

This chain joins TRBV19 and TRBJ1-1, with 10 positions matching TRBD1. J was trimmed by 6 bases and V by 5 bases; bases with no gene match: 9. Germline values: CDR1 LNHDA, CDR2 SQIVND (reference sequence). The CDR3 length is 15 residues. CDR3 sequence reads: CASSPRTGGYPEAFF. The CDR3 DNA sequence: TGTGCCAGTAGTCCTCGGACAGGGGGATACCCTGAAGCTTTCTTT.

The CDR3 nucleotides read TGTGCCAGCAGCTTGGGGCGGCCTGAGCAGTTCTTC. Translating gives CASSLGRPEQFF. The chain recombines TRBV7-9 with TRBJ2-1; the D gene is possibly TRBD1 (5 bases). The CDR3 runs to 12 residues. Trimming shortened V by 3 bases and J by 9 bases, and 9 bases separated the two germline ends. Germline V gene sequence: CDR1 SEHNR, CDR2 FQNEAQ (reference sequence).

The rearrangement joins TRBV6-5 to TRBJ2-7; 8 bases map to TRBD1. The germline V gene has CDR1 MNHEY and CDR2 SVGAGI. CDR3 length equals 13 residues. V shed 6 bases and J 7 bases; nucleotides not matched to a gene: 8. CDR3 nucleotides: TGTGCCAGCAGGCCCCAGGGGGCGGGGGAGCAGTACTTC. It codes for CASRPQGAGEQYF.

The chain joins TRBV6-5 to TRBJ2-7; 9 bases fit TRBD2. CDR1 is MNHEY, CDR2 SVGAGI, per germline. The CDR3 runs 15 residues. Germline trimming cut 2 bases from V and 4 bases from J; bases unmatched to any gene: 6. The CDR3: CASSYQASGDYEQYF. CDR3 nucleotides: TGTGCCAGCAGTTACCAGGCTAGCGGGGATTACGAGCAGTACTTC.

This clone was seen a single time. CDR3 residues: CASSYRPGTGGTEAFF. CDR3 bases: TGTGCCAGCAGTTACCGTCCCGGGACAGGGGGCACTGAAGCTTTCTTT. This chain joins TRBV6-5 and TRBJ1-1, with 11 bases fitting TRBD1. CDR1 and CDR2 from the germline V gene are MNHEY and SVGAGI. With 2 bases clipped from V and 4 bases from J, the junction kept 6 bases outside the gene matches. The CDR3 runs to 16 residues.

The chain is built from TRBV6-2 or TRBV6-3 and TRBJ1-5; 8 bases match TRBD1. Per the germline V gene, CDR1 is MNHEY and CDR2 is SVGEGT. This CDR3 spans 15 amino acids. The V and J ends lost 6 bases and 6 bases, in that order; junction bases with no gene match: 10. The CDR3 DNA reads TGTGCCAGCAGCAAGGGGGGACAGGTATTTCAGCCCCAGCATTTT. This sequence encodes CASSKGGQVFQPQHF.

The genes are TRBV2 and TRBJ1-6; TRBD1 is a possible D gene (6 bases). This CDR3 contains 15 residues. Trimming removed 7 bases at V and 8 bases at J, with 18 bases between. Germline lookup yields CDR1 SNHLY and CDR2 FYNNEI. DNA of the CDR3: TGTGCCAGCAAGCTCGAACAGGGAACTTATTCACCCCTCCACTTT. It is translated as CASKLEQGTYSPLHF.

This chain connects TRBV6-5 to TRBJ1-6; D is ambiguous. Germline V lookup: CDR1 MNHEY, CDR2 SVGAGI. CDR3 size: 14 residues. Trimming cost V 2 bases and J 7 bases, with 9 bases left between them. CDR3 residues: CASSYEPRNSPLHF. The CDR3 DNA reads as TGTGCCAGCAGTTACGAACCGAGGAATTCACCCCTCCACTTT.

V usage is TRBV6-1 and J usage is TRBJ1-4, with a tentative D call TRBD1 (5 bases). The CDR3 extends over 16 amino acids. V dropped 2 bases and J dropped 2 bases, with 12 bases sitting between them. Germline CDR1 MNHNS, CDR2 SASEGT. The CDR3 sequence: CASSESQGTTNEKLFF. CDR3 in DNA: TGTGCCAGCAGTGAATCTCAGGGAACCACTAATGAAAAACTGTTTTTT.

V is TRBV6-1 and J is TRBJ1-1, with a weak D call TRBD1 (6 bases). V was shortened by 2 bases and J by 4 bases, with 11 bases between the two germline ends. The CDR3 is 14 amino acids. Germline V gene lookup returns CDR1 MNHNS and CDR2 SASEGT. CDR3 protein: CASSESGGGTEAFF. In nucleotides, the CDR3 is TGTGCCAGCAGTGAATCGGGAGGGGGCACTGAAGCTTTCTTT.

The V call is TRBV15, the J call TRBJ2-1; perhaps TRBD2 as D (5 bases). The CDR3 runs to 13 residues. From germline, CDR1 is LNHNV and CDR2 YYDKDF (reference sequence). V was cut by 0 bases and J by 7 bases, with 7 bases left in between. The CDR3 nucleotides are TGTGCCACCAGCAGAGAGACGGGAAATGAGCAGTTCTTC. It codes for CATSRETGNEQFF.

The chain carries TRBV6-1 and TRBJ2-7; 7 bases fit TRBD1. Trimming at V came to 3 bases and at J to 4 bases, leaving 0 bases not matched to a gene. CDR3 length: 12 amino acids. CDR1 is MNHNS, CDR2 SASEGT, per germline. This chain's CDR3 is CASSDRGYEQYF. The CDR3 DNA sequence: TGTGCCAGCAGTGACAGGGGGTACGAGCAGTACTTC.

The genes are TRBV3-1 (or the pseudogene TRBV3-2) and TRBJ1-1; TRBD1 agrees at 10 bases. The germline V gene has CDR1 LGHDT and CDR2 YNNKEL (reference sequence). The V and J ends lost 3 bases and 4 bases, in that order; junction bases with no gene match: 5. CDR3 size: 15 residues. This CDR3 is CASSQTTGGFTEAFF. CDR3 nucleotides: TGTGCCAGCAGCCAGACGACAGGGGGCTTCACTGAAGCTTTCTTT.

J is TRBJ2-3 and V is TRBV27; 8 positions match TRBD2. The CDR3 spans 15 residues. Germline loops: CDR1 MNHEY, CDR2 SMNVEV (reference sequence). V shed 2 bases and J 2 bases; nucleotides not matched to a gene: 3. This chain's CDR3 is CASSLGRGDTDTQYF. The CDR3, as DNA: TGTGCCAGCAGTTTAGGGCGGGGGGACACAGATACGCAGTATTTT.

This rearrangement joins TRBV6-5 to TRBJ1-2, with 7 bases that match TRBD1. V was pared by 0 bases and J by 4 bases, with 5 bases of the junction left unmatched. This CDR3 has 15 amino acids. The germline V gene has CDR1 MNHEY and CDR2 SVGAGI. The CDR3 spells CASSYSTGALYGYTF. The DNA of the CDR3 is TGTGCCAGCAGTTACTCAACAGGGGCCCTCTATGGCTACACCTTC.

The chain combines TRBV3-1 (or the pseudogene TRBV3-2) with TRBJ2-2; TRBD1 matches 7 bases. Germline V lookup: CDR1 LGHDT, CDR2 YNNKEL (reference sequence). This CDR3 has 18 residues. V gave up 1 base and J gave up 0 bases; unmatched junction bases: 8. The CDR3 DNA sequence: TGTGCCAGCAGCCAAGGGTCCACAGGGGTTTCGAACACCGGGGAGCTGTTTTTT. Its protein product is CASSQGSTGVSNTGELFF.

Written as DNA, the CDR3 is TGTGCCAGCAAAGACAGGGCCCTCTCCTACGAGCAGTACTTC. Its protein is CASKDRALSYEQYF. V and J are TRBV21-1 and TRBJ2-7; the D call TRBD1 from the table was never checked on the DNA. TRBV21-1 is a pseudogene segment. The CDR3 sequence is 14 residues long.

This chain joins TRBV6-5 and TRBJ2-6; 7 nucleotides line up with TRBD1. There are 15 residues in the CDR3. Germline trimming cut 6 bases from V and 4 bases from J; bases unmatched to any gene: 6. The germline V gene encodes CDR1 MNHEY and CDR2 SVGAGI. The CDR3: CASRPQGPGANVLTF. The CDR3 DNA reads as TGTGCCAGCAGACCACAGGGGCCGGGGGCCAACGTCCTGACTTTC.

The CDR3 is CASRSGGGETQYF. The CDR3 nucleotides are TGTGCCAGCAGGTCGGGTGGGGGCGAGACCCAGTACTTC. The chain uses TRBV6-5 and TRBJ2-5; possibly TRBD1 for D (6 bases). This CDR3 has 13 amino acids. CDR1 and CDR2 from the germline V gene are MNHEY and SVGAGI. V lost 6 bases to trimming and J lost 5 bases, with 13 bases between them.

The rearrangement joins TRBV4-1 to TRBJ2-1; 10 bases agree with TRBD2. Germline CDR1 MGHRA, CDR2 YSYEKL. CDR3 length equals 16 residues. Trimming at V came to 5 bases and at J to 5 bases, leaving 9 bases not matched to a gene. In DNA form, the CDR3 reads TGCGCCAGCAGCTTGAGACTAGCGGGCAAGAACAATGAGCAGTTCTTC. Amino acids: CASSLRLAGKNNEQFF.

The genes are TRBV6-6 and TRBJ1-5; TRBD1 is a possible D gene (5 bases). The CDR3 loop spans 11 amino acids. CDR1 and CDR2 (germline): MNHNY, SVGAGI (reference sequence). The DNA of the CDR3 is TGTTTGTCAGGGATCAATCAGCCCCAGCATTTT. Translating it yields CLSGINQPQHF.

The table lists this clone with a count of one. The genes are TRBV19 and TRBJ2-7; 10 bases agree with TRBD1. The germline gives CDR1 LNHDA, CDR2 SQIVND (reference sequence). The CDR3 loop spans 15 amino acids. After removal of 5 bases from V and 4 bases from J, the junction contained 8 bases not matched to a gene. The DNA of the CDR3 is TGTGCCAGTAGTCCGGGACAGGGGAGGAAATACGAGCAGTACTTC. It codes for CASSPGQGRKYEQYF.

This clone showed up just once. The CDR3, as DNA: TGTGCCAGCAGCGACAGGGGACTTACAGATACGCAGTATTTT. Translated, it gives CASSDRGLTDTQYF. The rearrangement links TRBV6-5 to TRBJ2-3; TRBD1 aligns across 8 bases. After removal of 6 bases from V and 3 bases from J, the junction contained 5 bases not matched to a gene. In germline, CDR1 is MNHEY, CDR2 SVGAGI. This CDR3 is 14 amino acids long.

The table lists this clone with a count of one. The chain combines TRBV5-6 with TRBJ2-6; possibly TRBD2 for D (6 bases). The germline V gene encodes CDR1 SGHDT and CDR2 YYEEEE. The CDR3 runs to 16 residues. V was clipped by 4 bases and J by 5 bases, with 16 bases between them. The CDR3 bases are TGTGCCAGCAGCCCCCTTGTGGAGGGGTGGGCCAACGTCCTGACTTTC. Its translation: CASSPLVEGWANVLTF.

The chain employs TRBV4-3 and TRBJ2-3; 7 bases line up with TRBD1. The CDR3 loop spans 15 amino acids. V was pared by 3 bases and J by 4 bases, with 7 bases of the junction left unmatched. Germline CDR1 LGHNA, CDR2 YSLEER. The CDR3 protein is CASSQAHRGADTQYF. The CDR3 coding sequence is TGCGCCAGCAGCCAGGCACACAGGGGCGCAGATACGCAGTATTTT.

This chain uses TRBV3-1 (or the pseudogene TRBV3-2) with TRBJ2-5, with 16 bases lining up with TRBD2. V shed 4 bases and J 2 bases; nucleotides not matched to a gene: 1. The CDR3 covers 16 residues. CDR1 and CDR2 from the germline V gene are LGHDT and YNNKEL (reference sequence). The CDR3 nucleotides read TGTGCCAGCAGCCGGGGACTAGCGGGGGGGCAAGAGACCCAGTACTTC. Encoded protein: CASSRGLAGGQETQYF.

The rearrangement links TRBV5-1 to TRBJ2-5, with no clear D. V lost 0 bases to trimming and J lost 5 bases, with 8 bases between them. The CDR3 totals 13 residues. In germline, CDR1 is SGHRS, CDR2 YFSETQ. CDR3 region: CASSLAVFETQYF. The CDR3 DNA sequence: TGCGCCAGCAGCTTGGCCGTGTTCGAGACCCAGTACTTC.

The chain uses TRBV2 and TRBJ2-1; TRBD2 matches 7 bases. In germline, CDR1 is SNHLY, CDR2 FYNNEI. V shed 8 bases and J 4 bases; nucleotides not matched to a gene: 14. The CDR3 is 16 amino acids. The CDR3 is CASGPILGLGYNEQFF. The CDR3, as DNA: TGTGCCAGCGGCCCTATTCTCGGACTAGGTTACAATGAGCAGTTCTTC.